This T cell receptor beta chain stems from a study of blood T cell repertoires in COVID-19. This clone was recorded only once. CDR3 length: 18 residues. Authors' analysis steps: From reference gene primer amplification, estimates of nucleated cell counts were derived. Repertoires were generated with immunoSEQ multiplex PCR, while TCRdb's copy carries only in-frame clones and drops some. V and J calls and clone size are given by that table; D and trimming were obtained from the DNA. The table shows roughly 200,000 clones, with around 86% occurring only once. This TCR was sampled from a woman in her thirties or forties with acute COVID-19. V usage is TRBV12-1 and J usage is TRBJ2-3; the table's D call of TRBD2 was not tested on the DNA. TRBV12-1 is annotated as a pseudogene. Sample: PBMCs or T cells enriched from blood (not recorded which). CDR3 coding DNA: TGTGCCAGCAACGGGACTAGCGGGAGGTCGGGGGGCACAGATACGCAGTATTTT. This encodes CASNGTSGRSGGTDTQYF.